The clone carrying this TCR beta chain was seen repeatedly, ten times or more. Its antigen is undetermined. This specimen comes from a study of T cell repertoires in cytomegalovirus infection. Study-level information: Indications of both CMV infection and matching HLA type were provided by public TCR beta signatures. Study-wide findings and caveats: HLA-C-restricted CMV clonotypes gave the most frequent clonotype in two of eight donors.

The CDR3 runs 16 residues. Trimming stripped 8 bases from V and 6 bases from J, with 24 bases between. Each CDR3 protein gets one entry after TCRdb re-called the reads with MiXCR. The repertoire includes 600,000 to 800,000 distinct CDR3 sequences, 20% to 25% of them detected once, and less than 10% sits in the top ten. The chain links TRBV12-3 or TRBV12-4 to TRBJ2-3, with D maybe TRBD1 (6 bases). The receptor was derived from a human donor in good health (CMV status not recorded). Some clones in this sample may be carry-over from other donors' samples. Sequencing was done on a sample of CD8+ T cells from PBMCs. This chain's CDR3 is CASSTTGIWFGDTQYF. The CDR3 coding sequence is TGTGCCAGCTCAACTACAGGGATATGGTTTGGGGATACGCAGTATTTT.